The source of this T cell receptor beta chain is a study of blood T cell repertoires in COVID-19. This clone was detected only once. TCRdb's table, derived via immunoSEQ multiplex PCR, lists solely in-frame clones and lacks some. In the table there are hundreds of thousands of clones, 75% to 85% of which are singletons. V shed 2 bases and J shed 5 bases, with 17 bases lying between them. Germline V lookup: CDR1 LGHNA, CDR2 YNFKEQ. This CDR3 spans 16 amino acids. The receptor was derived from a woman aged 55-69 years with active or convalescent COVID-19. The chain links TRBV4-2 to TRBJ2-3; tentatively, D is TRBD2 (7 bases). Sequenced sample: peripheral blood. CDR3 loop: CASSQPPGGGGDTQYF. As DNA, the CDR3 is TGTGCCAGCAGCCAACCTCCGGGCGGGGGCGGAGATACGCAGTATTTT.